The 10 T cell receptor beta chains below come from one sample, sequenced in a study of Graves' ophthalmopathy and Graves' hyperthyroidism. Scientists amplified the TCR beta CDR3 regions from RNA transcripts. Investigators did first-round RT-PCR with HTBI primers, then second-round multiplex PCR. One entry per CDR3 protein, called by TCRdb with MiXCR from the multiplex PCR reads. The profile covers some 350,000 distinct CDR3 sequences, with about 18% appearing a single time and about 2.4% taken by the ten largest. Sample: peripheral blood. Receptor source: an adult woman with stable Graves' hyperthyroidism.

In its sample, this clonotype was seen many times. The chain joins TRBV6-2 or TRBV6-3 to TRBJ2-7; 11 bases are a match to TRBD2. V shed 6 bases and J 2 bases; nucleotides not matched to a gene: 3. CDR3 length equals 14 residues. CDR1 MNHEY and CDR2 SVGEGT come from the germline V gene. CDR3 nucleotides: TGTGCCAGCAGACTAGCGGGAGTTGCCTACGAGCAGTACTTC. Translated: CASRLAGVAYEQYF.

This clonotype appeared many times. It may be a read error: a sequence one base away is much more abundant. The CDR3 end shows no conserved phenylalanine or tryptophan, and so a read error is likely. The chain couples TRBV28 to TRBJ1-1; D perhaps matches TRBD1 (6 bases). V lost 5 bases and J 5 bases, leaving 9 bases between the germline ends. The CDR3 runs to 12 residues. In germline, CDR1 is MDHEN, CDR2 SYDVKM. The CDR3 coding sequence is TGTGCCAGCAGTACAGGGTGGACTGAAGCTTTCCTT. It translates to CASSTGWTEAFL.

V gene TRBV6-2 or TRBV6-3 combines with J gene TRBJ1-2; perhaps TRBD1 as D (5 bases). Germline CDR1 MNHEY, CDR2 SVGEGT. CDR3 length: 18 amino acids. The ends were cut back, 1 base at V and 3 bases at J, with 21 bases in the middle. The CDR3 DNA sequence: TGTGCCAGCAGTTACTTGGGGCTAGGGGAGGGTTGGGACTATGGCTACACCTTC. Translating gives CASSYLGLGEGWDYGYTF.

The chain recombines TRBV18 with TRBJ2-7; tentative D call: TRBD1 (6 bases). The V end was cut by 2 bases, the J end by 0 bases, with 11 bases between. CDR1 and CDR2 from the germline V gene are KGHSH and LQKENI. This CDR3 has 15 residues. CDR3 nucleotides: TGTGCCAGCTCACCATTTCCGGACAGCTCCTACGAGCAGTACTTC. It codes for CASSPFPDSSYEQYF.

Many counts were recorded for this clonotype. CDR3 in amino acids: CASSLRETVINTEAFF. The CDR3 bases are TGCGCCAGCAGCTTGCGGGAGACAGTGATAAACACTGAAGCTTTCTTT. The chain links TRBV5-1 to TRBJ1-1; perhaps TRBD1 as D (5 bases). The CDR3 has 16 amino acids. Germline values: CDR1 SGHRS, CDR2 YFSETQ. The V and J ends lost 1 base and 2 bases respectively, with 15 bases between them.

The table lists this clonotype with a few counts. The V call is TRBV30, the J call TRBJ2-3, with TRBD2 identical over 7 bases. CDR3 size: 13 residues. Germline loops: CDR1 GTSNPN, CDR2 SVGIG (reference sequence). V dropped 4 bases and J dropped 2; count of bases not matched to a gene: 3. DNA for the CDR3: TGTGCCTGGACGCTAGCGGTCACAGATACGCAGTATTTT. It translates to CAWTLAVTDTQYF.

Many counts were recorded for this clonotype. The V call is TRBV28, the J call TRBJ1-5; perhaps TRBD1 as D (5 bases). This CDR3 has 14 residues. V lost 5 bases and J 3 bases, leaving 11 bases between the germline ends. Germline values: CDR1 MDHEN, CDR2 SYDVKM. For the CDR3, the DNA is TGTGCCAGCAGTCCAGGGTTCCCCAATCAGCCCCAGCATTTT. Translating gives CASSPGFPNQPQHF.

This clonotype appeared a few times. The chain links TRBV4-2 to TRBJ2-5; 8 positions match TRBD1. Looked up from germline, CDR1 is LGHNA and CDR2 is YNFKEQ. After removal of 0 bases from V and 1 base from J, the junction contained 4 bases not matched to a gene. The CDR3 spans 16 residues. In nucleotides, the CDR3 is TGTGCCAGCAGCCAAGATGGGACAGGCCCCCAAGAGACCCAGTACTTC. Amino acids: CASSQDGTGPQETQYF.

This clonotype was seen ten or more times. The chain combines TRBV6-5 with TRBJ1-2; 8 bases agree with TRBD1. This CDR3 spans 13 amino acids. V was pared by 6 bases and J by 3 bases, with 3 bases of the junction left unmatched. Germline loops: CDR1 MNHEY, CDR2 SVGAGI. The CDR3 protein is CASRGQGDYGYTF. CDR3 sequence (DNA): TGTGCCAGCAGAGGACAGGGAGACTATGGCTACACCTTC.

The chain links TRBV5-1 to TRBJ1-3; D is unclear. Germline loops: CDR1 SGHRS, CDR2 YFSETQ. The CDR3 contains 15 residues. Trimming took off 4 bases at V and 0 bases at J, with 11 bases between the two ends. The CDR3 protein is CASSPQSTSGNTIYF. The CDR3 nucleotides are TGCGCCAGCAGCCCGCAGTCGACCTCTGGAAACACCATATATTTT.